The 23 T cell receptor beta chains below come from one sample, sequenced in a study of shared clonotypes between healthy human individuals. The assay was immunoSEQ multiplex PCR, and TCRdb's table has in-frame clones only and misses some. The data show about 2,500,000 clones, around nine tenths seen once. The specimen was naive CD4+ T cells sorted from blood. Described subset: CD45RA+ positively selected. Receptor source: a man between 18 and 35 years old in good health.

This chain connects TRBV2 to TRBJ2-1, with TRBD2 identical over 9 bases. The germline V gene encodes CDR1 SNHLY and CDR2 FYNNEI. This CDR3 is 14 amino acids long. Trimming removed 5 bases from V and 6 bases from J; junction bases left unmatched: 5. CDR3 DNA sequence: TGTGCCAGCAGTCCAGCGGGGGGCCTCAATGAGCAGTTCTTC. Its protein is CASSPAGGLNEQFF.

This clone has more than one count but fewer than ten. The gene calls are TRBV2 and TRBJ1-5; perhaps TRBD1 as D (6 bases). V lost 6 bases, J lost 3 bases, and 9 bases lay in between. CDR1 is SNHLY and CDR2 is FYNNEI in the germline V gene. The CDR3 consists of 13 residues. The CDR3 coding sequence is TGTGCCAGCAGCCGGGACAACAATCAGCCCCAGCATTTT. Translation: CASSRDNNQPQHF.

The rearrangement links TRBV9 to TRBJ2-7; maybe TRBD2 (6 bases). Germline V gene lookup returns CDR1 SGDLS and CDR2 YYNGEE. The CDR3 totals 14 residues. V gave up 7 bases and J gave up 0 bases, with 14 bases separating them. CDR3 nucleotide sequence: TGTGCCAGCGGCGGGGCCTCAAGCTCCTACGAGCAGTACTTC. This sequence encodes CASGGASSSYEQYF.

The genes are TRBV5-1 and TRBJ2-7, with D uncertain. Germline CDR1 is SGHRS and CDR2 is YFSETQ. V was clipped by 5 bases and J by 0 bases, with 15 bases between them. The CDR3 is 15 residues long. The CDR3 nucleotides read TGCGCCAGCAGTCCCGACGGCGCTAGCTCCTACGAGCAGTACTTC. This codes for CASSPDGASSYEQYF.

V is TRBV6-4 and J is TRBJ1-1, with TRBD1 identical over 7 bases. Trimming cost V 2 bases and J 0 bases; bases outside gene matches: 6. The CDR3 consists of 16 residues. The germline V gene has CDR1 MRHNA and CDR2 SNTAGT. The chain's CDR3 is CASSDPRDSLNTEAFF. In DNA, the CDR3 is TGTGCCAGCAGTGACCCAAGGGACAGCTTGAACACTGAAGCTTTCTTT.

As regards this clone: Other DNA sequences within the sample encode an identical CDR3. The rearrangement links TRBV6-6 to TRBJ1-1, with D perhaps TRBD1 (5 bases). V was clipped by 2 bases and J by 7 bases, with 8 bases between them. The CDR3 spans 12 residues. CDR1 is MNHNY, CDR2 SVGAGI, per germline (reference sequence). In DNA form, the CDR3 reads TGTGCCAGCAGTTACAGCGACAGTGAAGCTTTCTTT. Translating it yields CASSYSDSEAFF.

This sequence joins TRBV7-3 and TRBJ1-5, with a weak D call TRBD1 (6 bases). Trimming pared 2 bases from V and 5 bases from J, leaving 16 bases between. The CDR3 runs 16 residues. Germline V gene sequence: CDR1 SGHTA, CDR2 FQGTGA. The CDR3 sequence is CASSLGEQGHHQPQHF. The CDR3 nucleotides read TGTGCCAGCAGCTTAGGGGAACAGGGCCACCATCAGCCCCAGCATTTT.

The chain links TRBV27 to TRBJ1-1; D is unresolved. Trimming took off 3 bases at V and 0 bases at J, with 17 bases between the two ends. CDR1 is MNHEY, CDR2 SMNVEV, per germline (reference sequence). This CDR3 is built from 17 residues. CDR3 loop: CASSFSRLGPVNTEAFF. As DNA, the CDR3 is TGTGCCAGCAGTTTTTCCCGCCTTGGTCCTGTGAACACTGAAGCTTTCTTT.

On this clone itself: This sample also contains other DNA sequences that code for the same CDR3. The gene calls are TRBV18 and TRBJ1-6; a weak D match, TRBD1 (6 bases). Trimming pared 2 bases from V and 8 bases from J, leaving 7 bases between. Per germline, CDR1 KGHSH and CDR2 LQKENI. The CDR3 is 13 residues long. The CDR3, as DNA: TGTGCCAGCTCACCATCAGGGGATTCACCCCTCCACTTT. Its translation: CASSPSGDSPLHF.

This clone has a single count. V gene TRBV18 combines with J gene TRBJ2-4; D remains ambiguous. The CDR3 spans 17 residues. Germline values: CDR1 KGHSH, CDR2 LQKENI. The V end was cut by 2 bases, the J end by 1 base, with 15 bases between. The CDR3 spells CASSPSVGMVAKNIQYF. CDR3 bases: TGTGCCAGCTCACCAAGCGTTGGAATGGTGGCCAAAAACATTCAGTACTTC.

Comments on this clone: At one end, the junction sequence differs from germline, possibly due to a read error. The chain has TRBV7-7 and TRBJ2-7; 8 nucleotides align to TRBD2. The germline V gene encodes CDR1 SSHAT and CDR2 FNYEAQ (reference sequence). This CDR3 has 15 amino acids. CDR3 region: CASSRTSVGGDEQYF. CDR3 nucleotides: TGTGCTAGCAGCCGCACTAGCGTCGGGGGGGACGAGCAGTACTTC.

This chain uses TRBV19 with TRBJ1-1, with 7 bases that match TRBD1. Germline CDR1 is LNHDA and CDR2 is SQIVND (reference sequence). This CDR3 contains 14 residues. After removal of 6 bases from V and 2 bases from J, the junction contained 6 bases not matched to a gene. CDR3: CASRTGTVNTEAFF. CDR3 nucleotide sequence: TGTGCCAGTAGAACCGGGACAGTTAACACTGAAGCTTTCTTT.

V gene TRBV4-3 combines with J gene TRBJ1-2, with TRBD1 matching over 7 bases. This CDR3 has 17 residues. With V trimmed by 3 bases and J by 0 bases, 10 bases remained unmatched. Germline CDR1 reads LGHNA; CDR2 reads YSLEER. Here the CDR3 DNA reads TGCGCCAGCAGCCAGACAGGGAATTTTTTATCTAACTATGGCTACACCTTC. Amino acid sequence: CASSQTGNFLSNYGYTF.

The chain couples TRBV5-1 to TRBJ2-2, with 7 positions matching TRBD1. The V gene end was trimmed by 4 bases and the J gene end by 6 bases; junction bases not matched to a gene: 9. CDR1 is SGHRS, CDR2 YFSETQ, per germline. This CDR3 region has 15 residues. This CDR3 is CASSRVVGTAGELFF. CDR3 sequence (DNA): TGCGCCAGCAGCCGCGTCGTCGGGACAGCCGGGGAGCTGTTTTTT.

The chain combines TRBV18 with TRBJ2-2; no clear D. This CDR3 is 13 amino acids long. Germline CDR1 KGHSH, CDR2 LQKENI. V lost 3 bases and J 9 bases, leaving 11 bases between the germline ends. CDR3 bases: TGTGCCAGCTCACCGGAAACCCTGAGGGAGCTGTTTTTT. It encodes CASSPETLRELFF.

The chain employs TRBV28 and TRBJ2-2; D perhaps matches TRBD2 (7 bases). This CDR3 is built from 17 residues. Trimming shortened V by 5 bases and J by 4 bases, and 20 bases separated the two germline ends. The germline V gene has CDR1 MDHEN and CDR2 SYDVKM. The CDR3 is CASSPPRVGGLTGELFF. CDR3 DNA: TGTGCCAGCAGTCCTCCCCGGGTGGGGGGGCTCACCGGGGAGCTGTTTTTT.

The rearrangement joins TRBV6-1 to TRBJ2-7, with D possibly being TRBD1 (6 bases). With 2 bases removed from V and 0 bases from J, the gap between germline ends came to 14 bases. Germline CDR1 and CDR2: MNHNS and SASEGT. The CDR3 extends over 16 amino acids. CDR3 residues: CASSERGSQSSYEQYF. The CDR3 coding sequence is TGTGCCAGCAGTGAAAGGGGGTCCCAAAGCTCCTACGAGCAGTACTTC.

The J gene is TRBJ1-1, the V gene TRBV7-9; maybe TRBD1 (5 bases). Looked up from germline, CDR1 is SEHNR and CDR2 is FQNEAQ (reference sequence). CDR3 length: 14 residues. The V end lost 3 bases, the J end lost 4 bases, and 12 bases lay between the germline ends. The CDR3 region is CASSFPGGGTEAFF. The CDR3 DNA reads as TGTGCCAGCAGCTTCCCCGGTGGGGGCACTGAAGCTTTCTTT.

The genes are TRBV11-1 and TRBJ2-3, with D perhaps assigned TRBD1 or TRBD2 (6 bases each). Germline-derived CDR1 and CDR2 are SGHAT and FQDESV (reference sequence). The CDR3 loop spans 15 amino acids. V lost 6 bases and J 1 base, leaving 14 bases between the germline ends. The CDR3 region has the DNA TGTGCCAGCAGTGGGGCCGGGGGCGGCACAGATACGCAGTATTTT. Its translation is CASSGAGGGTDTQYF.

The gene calls are TRBV7-9 and TRBJ1-2; possibly TRBD1 for D (5 bases). V lost 1 base and J 9 bases, leaving 18 bases between the germline ends. From germline, CDR1 is SEHNR and CDR2 FQNEAQ (reference sequence). The CDR3 contains 15 residues. The CDR3 reads CASSLGTARGVSYTF. CDR3 nucleotide sequence: TGTGCCAGCAGCTTAGGGACGGCTAGGGGTGTCAGCTACACCTTC.

This chain connects TRBV9 to TRBJ2-5; TRBD2 matches 14 bases. The germline CDR1 and CDR2 sequences are SGDLS and YYNGEE. The trim removed 0 bases at V and 5 bases at J, leaving 6 bases unmatched. The CDR3 consists of 17 residues. In DNA, the CDR3 is TGTGCCAGCAGCGTAGGCGGACTAGCGGGGGGTGAGGAGACCCAGTACTTC. Protein: CASSVGGLAGGEETQYF.

V usage is TRBV7-9 and J usage is TRBJ1-3; D gene unclear. Germline CDR1 is SEHNR and CDR2 is FQNEAQ (reference sequence). The CDR3 covers 15 residues. Deletions cut 5 bases from V and 1 base from J, with 12 bases between. Written as DNA, the CDR3 is TGTGCCAGCAGCATTACCGGGGTGTCTGGAAACACCATATATTTT. Protein: CASSITGVSGNTIYF.

The CDR3 DNA is TGTGCCAGCAGCTGGGGACCGACCCAAGAGACCCAGTACTTC. Its translation is CASSWGPTQETQYF. V usage is TRBV7-2 and J usage is TRBJ2-5; tentatively, D is TRBD1 or TRBD2 (5 bases each). This CDR3 region has 14 residues. V was clipped by 4 bases and J by 1 base, with 10 bases between them. The germline V gene encodes CDR1 SGHTA and CDR2 FQGNSA.